This TCR beta chain was found in a study of shared T cell receptors in the human thymus. The ends were cut back, 2 bases at V and 0 bases at J, with 18 bases in the middle. Germline V gives CDR1 SGHDT, CDR2 YYEEEE. The CDR3 is made up of 18 amino acids. TCRdb's copy holds only in-frame clones and misses some; the assay was immunoSEQ multiplex PCR. This sample has hundreds of thousands of clones, with over 75% found just once. Separately, the same data were catalogued under a study of human thymus T cells. From that paper: Resected material from corrective heart surgery provided the thymus tissue analysed. Related research examined unrelated individuals and reported that their thymic repertoires overlapped highly.

Sequenced input: thymocytes. J is TRBJ2-4 and V is TRBV5-6; maybe TRBD1 (5 bases). The TCR comes from a boy younger than two with a congenital heart defect. CDR3 in amino acids: CASSLGFWTKLAKNIQYF. The CDR3 DNA reads as TGTGCCAGCAGCTTAGGTTTTTGGACAAAACTAGCCAAAAACATTCAGTACTTC.